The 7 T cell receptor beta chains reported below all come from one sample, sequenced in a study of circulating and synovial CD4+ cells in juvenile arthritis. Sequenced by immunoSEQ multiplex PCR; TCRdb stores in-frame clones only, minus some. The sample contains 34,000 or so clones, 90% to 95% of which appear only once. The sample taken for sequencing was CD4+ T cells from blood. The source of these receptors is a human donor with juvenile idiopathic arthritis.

CDR3 DNA: TGCGCCAGCAGCTTGCGGGGGACCATCCCATATGGCTACACCTTC. This translates into CASSLRGTIPYGYTF. V gene TRBV5-1 combines with J gene TRBJ1-2; weak D call: TRBD1 (5 bases). Germline CDR1 SGHRS, CDR2 YFSETQ. The CDR3 sequence is 15 residues long. The V end lost 1 base, the J end lost 5 bases, and 15 bases lay between the germline ends.

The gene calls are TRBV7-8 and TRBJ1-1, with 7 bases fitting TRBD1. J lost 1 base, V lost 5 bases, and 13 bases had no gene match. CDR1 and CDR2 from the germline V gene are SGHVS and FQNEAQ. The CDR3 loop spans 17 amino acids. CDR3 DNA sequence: TGTGCCAGCAGCCCGAACTACCAGGGGGAGAGGAACACTGAAGCTTTCTTT. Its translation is CASSPNYQGERNTEAFF.

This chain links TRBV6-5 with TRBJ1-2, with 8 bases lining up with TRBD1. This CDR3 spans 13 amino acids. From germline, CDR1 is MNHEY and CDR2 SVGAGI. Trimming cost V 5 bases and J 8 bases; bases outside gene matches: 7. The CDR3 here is CASSTTGVYGYTF. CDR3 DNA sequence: TGTGCCAGCAGTACGACAGGGGTGTACGGCTACACCTTC.

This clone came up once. The CDR3: CASSIRGVDEKLFF. CDR3 bases: TGCGCCAGCAGCATCAGGGGGGTGGATGAAAAACTGTTTTTT. J is TRBJ1-4 and V is TRBV5-1; 7 nucleotides line up with TRBD1. Germline V gives CDR1 SGHRS, CDR2 YFSETQ. V shed 4 bases and J 6 bases; nucleotides not matched to a gene: 6. The length of the CDR3 is 14 residues.

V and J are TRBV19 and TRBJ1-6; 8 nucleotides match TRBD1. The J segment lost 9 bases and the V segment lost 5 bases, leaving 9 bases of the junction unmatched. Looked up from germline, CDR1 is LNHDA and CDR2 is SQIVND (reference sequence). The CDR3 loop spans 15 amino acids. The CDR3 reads CASSPGQGASSPLHF. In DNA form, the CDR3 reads TGTGCCAGTAGTCCGGGGCAGGGGGCCTCTTCACCCCTCCACTTT.

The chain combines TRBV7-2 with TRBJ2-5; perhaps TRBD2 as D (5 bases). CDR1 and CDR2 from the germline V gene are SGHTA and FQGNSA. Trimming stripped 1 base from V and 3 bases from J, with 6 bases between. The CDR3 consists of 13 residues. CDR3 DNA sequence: TGTGCCAGCAGCTTAGTGAGGGAAGAGACCCAGTACTTC. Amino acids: CASSLVREETQYF.

Here the CDR3 reads CATSTGDLYEQYF. The CDR3 coding sequence is TGTGCCACCTCGACAGGGGATCTGTACGAGCAGTACTTC. The genes are TRBV15 and TRBJ2-5, with 8 nucleotides matching TRBD1. The end of the DNA fits TRBJ2-7 better, so the J call may be wrong. CDR1 and CDR2 (germline): LNHNV, YYDKDF (reference sequence). This CDR3 region has 13 residues.